This is a list of T cell receptor beta chains from one sample in a study of blood T cell repertoires in COVID-19. Produced via immunoSEQ multiplex PCR; TCRdb's table is partial and in-frame only. The table has some 93,000 clones, 86% seen once; the top ten hold approximately 10%. The sample comprised peripheral blood. The receptors stem from a man aged 45-60 years with acute or convalescent COVID-19. Both conserved end residues are part of each CDR3. D genes are given only for firm matches. Size is stated for part of the rows, as once, few or many counts, or as a class when the clone is expanded.

TRBV7-8	NA	NA	TRBJ2-2	CASTHRRANTGELFF	TGTGCCAGCACCCATCGTCGGGCGAACACCGGGGAGCTGTTTTTT
TRBV7-6	NA	NA	TRBJ2-7	CASSPKGAGSYEQYF	TGTGCCAGCAGCCCCAAAGGGGCCGGTTCCTACGAGCAGTACTTC
TRBV5-4	NA	NA	TRBJ2-3	CASSSRDFDDTQYF	TGTGCCAGCAGCTCCCGGGACTTCGACGATACGCAGTATTTT
TRBV6-2/TRBV6-3	TRBD1	NA	TRBJ1-5	CASSFDFRTGGIGDNQPQHF	TGTGCCAGCAGTTTTGACTTCCGGACAGGGGGCATAGGGGACAATCAGCCCCAGCATTTT
TRBV7-9	TRBD2	once	TRBJ2-3	CASRLAGNSDTQYF	TGTGCCAGCAGACTAGCGGGAAACTCAGATACGCAGTATTTT
TRBV10-3	TRBD1	NA	TRBJ1-1	CAISGTGSPTEAFF	TGTGCCATCAGTGGGACAGGGTCGCCCACTGAAGCTTTCTTT
TRBV9	TRBD2	NA	TRBJ2-3	CASSATLGRSTDTQYF	TGTGCCAGCAGCGCCACCCTCGGGAGGAGCACAGATACGCAGTATTTT
TRBV3-1/TRBV3-2	TRBD1	NA	TRBJ1-2	CASSQRGPFGYTF	TGTGCCAGCAGCCAGAGGGGGCCGTTCGGCTACACCTTC
TRBV7-3	TRBD2	NA	TRBJ2-6	CASSLLASGRAAGANVLTF	TGTGCCAGCAGCTTACTAGCTAGCGGGAGGGCGGCTGGGGCCAACGTCCTGACTTTC
TRBV7-8	TRBD1	once	TRBJ1-4	CASSLVMQGGEKLFF	TGTGCCAGCAGCTTAGTGATGCAGGGGGGTGAAAAACTGTTTTTT
TRBV29-1	NA	NA	TRBJ1-1	CSVEYSENTEAFF	TGCAGCGTTGAATACTCCGAGAACACTGAAGCTTTCTTT
TRBV7-2	TRBD2	NA	TRBJ2-5	CASSLAGSSGKYF	TGTGCCAGCAGCTTAGCAGGTAGTAGCGGGAAGTACTTC
TRBV9	TRBD1	NA	TRBJ2-2	CASSTTGTANTGELFF	TGTGCCAGCAGTACGACCGGGACAGCGAACACCGGGGAGCTGTTTTTT
TRBV19	TRBD1	once	TRBJ1-1	CASSIPGGSTEAFF	TGTGCCAGTAGTATCCCAGGGGGCTCGACTGAAGCTTTCTTT
TRBV12-5	TRBD2	NA	TRBJ2-1	CASGLRLASGTLGNEQFF	TGTGCTAGTGGTTTAAGACTGGCTAGCGGGACCCTCGGGAATGAGCAGTTCTTC
TRBV11-3	TRBD1	once	TRBJ2-1	CASSLRPGTEISNEQFF	TGTGCCAGCAGCTTAAGGCCTGGGACAGAAATTTCCAATGAGCAGTTCTTC
TRBV9	NA	few	TRBJ2-7	CASSLGLVAYEQYF	TGTGCCAGCAGCTTGGGACTCGTAGCCTACGAGCAGTACTTC
TRBV11-3	NA	NA	TRBJ2-5	CASSLRWGETQYF	TGTGCCAGCAGCCTTCGGTGGGGCGAGACCCAGTACTTC
TRBV6-5	NA	NA	TRBJ1-3	CASRVSSGNTIYF	TGTGCCAGCAGGGTTAGCTCTGGAAACACCATATATTTT
TRBV3-1/TRBV3-2	TRBD2	once	TRBJ2-3	CASSQGPGGGTQYF	TGTGCCAGCAGCCAAGGGCCCGGGGGGGGGACGCAGTATTTT
TRBV12-5	NA	NA	TRBJ1-5	CASGLRGPQHF	TGTGCTAGTGGTTTGCGAGGGCCCCAGCATTTT
TRBV7-9	NA	NA	TRBJ1-2	CASSDPTRGGDGYTF	TGTGCCAGCAGCGATCCCACCCGGGGAGGCGATGGCTACACCTTC
TRBV10-2	NA	NA	TRBJ2-7	CASSGYSGSSYEQYF	TGCGCCAGCAGTGGGTATTCCGGGAGCTCCTACGAGCAGTACTTC
TRBV4-1	NA	NA	TRBJ2-3	CASAERAALISDTQYF	TGCGCCAGCGCCGAGCGGGCGGCCCTAATATCGGATACGCAGTATTTT
TRBV6-5	TRBD1	NA	TRBJ2-1	CASSRDRVSYNEQFF	TGTGCCAGCAGCCGGGACAGGGTATCCTACAATGAGCAGTTCTTC
TRBV11-3	NA	NA	TRBJ1-3	CASSPQTGGLSGNTIYF	TGTGCCAGCAGCCCACAGACAGGTGGGCTCTCTGGAAACACCATATATTTT
TRBV19	NA	NA	TRBJ2-1	CASSNRLVTGNEQFF	TGTGCCAGTAGTAACAGACTAGTTACGGGCAATGAGCAGTTCTTC
TRBV10-3	NA	NA	TRBJ1-1	CAISGHRANAEAFF	TGTGCCATCAGTGGGCACAGGGCGAACGCTGAAGCTTTCTTT
TRBV6-1	NA	once	TRBJ1-1	CASSERWGVQAKTEAFF	TGTGCCAGCAGTGAACGATGGGGGGTACAGGCGAAGACTGAAGCTTTCTTT
TRBV7-9	TRBD2	NA	TRBJ2-7	CASSSGLAGGPDEQYF	TGTGCCAGCAGCTCAGGACTAGCGGGAGGGCCAGACGAGCAGTACTTC
TRBV7-2	NA	once	TRBJ1-3	CASSLSVYNTIYF	TGTGCCAGCAGCTTATCAGTATATAACACCATATATTTT
TRBV5-1	TRBD1	NA	TRBJ2-1	CASSTNPVTGSLRRPYNEQFF	TGCGCCAGCAGCACAAACCCTGTGACAGGGTCCTTGCGGCGCCCTTACAATGAGCAGTTCTTC
TRBV13	NA	NA	TRBJ2-2	CASSPDSTNTGELFF	TGTGCCAGCAGCCCCGACAGCACGAACACCGGGGAGCTGTTTTTT
TRBV5-1	NA	few	TRBJ1-4	CASSGGERDEKLFF	TGCGCCAGCAGCGGCGGGGAGAGGGATGAAAAACTGTTTTTT
TRBV29-1	NA	NA	TRBJ1-1	CSVRWQGPNTEAFF	TGCAGCGTTCGGTGGCAGGGCCCGAACACTGAAGCTTTCTTT
TRBV3-1/TRBV3-2	NA	NA	TRBJ1-2	CASSLDSGPNYGYTF	TGTGCCAGCAGCCTCGACAGTGGTCCTAACTATGGCTACACCTTC
TRBV14	TRBD2	NA	TRBJ2-1	CASSPQLAGGNEQFF	TGTGCCAGCAGCCCACAACTAGCGGGAGGGAATGAGCAGTTCTTC
TRBV16	TRBD1	NA	TRBJ1-1	CASSPDRGDTEAFF	TGTGCCAGCAGTCCCGACAGGGGAGACACTGAAGCTTTCTTT
TRBV19	TRBD2	NA	TRBJ2-1	CASSTDRITSGSSNEQFF	TGTGCCAGTAGTACCGACAGAATTACTAGCGGGAGCTCCAATGAGCAGTTCTTC
TRBV11-3	TRBD1	few	TRBJ2-2	CASSPDRDELFF	TGTGCCAGCAGCCCCGACAGGGACGAGCTGTTTTTT
TRBV30	NA	NA	TRBJ1-2	CACDKLYGYTF	TGTGCCTGTGACAAGCTCTATGGCTACACCTTC
TRBV7-9	NA	once	TRBJ2-7	CASSFGVREQYF	TGTGCCAGCAGCTTCGGTGTGAGGGAGCAGTACTTC
TRBV3-1/TRBV3-2	NA	NA	TRBJ1-1	CASSQELGRGMNTEAFF	TGTGCCAGCAGCCAAGAACTAGGGAGGGGGATGAACACTGAAGCTTTCTTT
TRBV6-5	TRBD1	NA	TRBJ2-1	CASVGTGNEQFF	TGTGCCAGCGTAGGGACAGGCAATGAGCAGTTCTTC
TRBV5-5	TRBD2	NA	TRBJ2-3	CASSLEREVRGTDTQYF	TGTGCCAGCAGCTTGGAGCGGGAGGTTAGAGGGACAGATACGCAGTATTTT
TRBV11-2	NA	NA	TRBJ2-7	CASSPGLTVYEQYF	TGTGCCAGCAGCCCGGGACTTACCGTCTACGAGCAGTACTTC
TRBV19	TRBD1	NA	TRBJ1-2	CASSIEGTGGIGGYTF	TGTGCCAGTAGTATAGAAGGGACAGGGGGCATAGGAGGCTACACCTTC
TRBV19	NA	NA	TRBJ1-1	CASTEQGLPNTEAFF	TGTGCCAGTACGGAGCAGGGCTTACCGAACACTGAAGCTTTCTTT
TRBV19	NA	NA	TRBJ1-5	CASRETGGIGNQPQHF	TGTGCCAGTAGAGAAACGGGGGGGATAGGCAATCAGCCCCAGCATTTT
TRBV11-3	NA	NA	TRBJ1-2	CASSLDSARGFGYTF	TGTGCCAGCAGCTTAGATTCGGCCAGGGGCTTTGGCTACACCTTC
TRBV10-3	NA	NA	TRBJ2-5	CAISESFTPAGQETQYF	TGTGCCATCAGTGAGTCGTTCACACCTGCAGGGCAAGAGACCCAGTACTTC
TRBV5-1	TRBD2	NA	TRBJ2-3	CASSPRDGRGTDTQYF	TGCGCCAGCAGCCCCCGGGACGGGAGGGGCACAGATACGCAGTATTTT
TRBV4-2	TRBD1	NA	TRBJ2-3	CASFDRDTDTQYF	TGTGCCAGCTTCGACAGGGACACAGATACGCAGTATTTT
TRBV5-1	TRBD2	NA	TRBJ2-3	CASSLVAGVSSDTQYF	TGCGCCAGCAGCTTGGTAGCGGGAGTGTCTTCCGATACGCAGTATTTT
TRBV14	TRBD1	NA	TRBJ1-1	CASSRGTGTSNTEAFF	TGTGCCAGCAGCCGGGGGACAGGGACATCGAACACTGAAGCTTTCTTT